Listed below are T cell receptor beta chains from one sample, sequenced in a study of blood T cell repertoires in COVID-19. Generated by immunoSEQ multiplex PCR, the TCRdb table keeps only in-frame clones and is missing some. The sample holds more than 250,000 clones; approximately 88% are singletons and the top ten take about 6.1%. Sequences were obtained from PBMCs or T cells enriched from blood (not recorded which). Receptor source: a woman in her thirties or forties who had recovered from COVID-19. CDR3s include the opening cysteine and the closing phenylalanine or tryptophan. The order of the fields is V gene, D gene, clone size, J gene, CDR3 DNA, CDR3 protein. D genes are given only for firm matches. The size of a clone is reported for some rows only, either as once, few or many, or as a class for expanded clones.

V gene: TRBV7-2
D gene: .
clone size: .
J gene: TRBJ1-2
CDR3 DNA: TGTGCCAGCAGCGCTGACAGGCTAGCTAACTATGGCTACACCTTC
CDR3 protein: CASSADRLANYGYTF

V gene: TRBV18
D gene: TRBD2
clone size: .
J gene: TRBJ2-4
CDR3 DNA: TGTGCCAGCTCACCGTTTTTTCAAGCGGGAGACAAAAACATTCAGTACTTC
CDR3 protein: CASSPFFQAGDKNIQYF

V gene: TRBV27
D gene: .
clone size: .
J gene: TRBJ2-5
CDR3 DNA: TGTGCCAGCAGTATCTCCGGGACACAGTCGGAGACCCAGTACTTC
CDR3 protein: CASSISGTQSETQYF

V gene: TRBV28
D gene: .
clone size: .
J gene: TRBJ1-4
CDR3 DNA: TGTGCCAGCAGGAACCGACAGACTGTAAATGAAAAACTGTTTTTT
CDR3 protein: CASRNRQTVNEKLFF

V gene: TRBV5-1
D gene: TRBD1
clone size: .
J gene: TRBJ1-1
CDR3 DNA: TGCGCCAGCACCGGACAGGGGGCAGCCGAAGCTTTCTTT
CDR3 protein: CASTGQGAAEAFF

V gene: TRBV6-5
D gene: .
clone size: .
J gene: TRBJ1-6
CDR3 DNA: TGTGCCAGCAGTTACGGGGGGATGGGTAATTCACCCCTCCACTTT
CDR3 protein: CASSYGGMGNSPLHF

V gene: TRBV7-2
D gene: .
clone size: once
J gene: TRBJ2-7
CDR3 DNA: TGTGCCAGCAGCTTAGCACACTCCTACGAGCAGTACTTC
CDR3 protein: CASSLAHSYEQYF

V gene: TRBV28
D gene: TRBD1
clone size: .
J gene: TRBJ1-1
CDR3 DNA: TGTGCCAGCAGACGCGGGACAGGGATTATGAACACTGAAGCTTTCTTT
CDR3 protein: CASRRGTGIMNTEAFF

V gene: TRBV27
D gene: TRBD2
clone size: .
J gene: TRBJ2-7
CDR3 DNA: TGTGCCAGCAGTTTCTGGCGGGAGGGCCTTTACGAGCAGTACTTC
CDR3 protein: CASSFWREGLYEQYF

V gene: TRBV28
D gene: .
clone size: once
J gene: TRBJ2-7
CDR3 DNA: TGTGCCAGCAGTTTAGAGGAGGGCAGGGGGATCGGCGAGCAGTACTTC
CDR3 protein: CASSLEEGRGIGEQYF

V gene: TRBV30
D gene: .
clone size: .
J gene: TRBJ2-7
CDR3 DNA: TGTGCCTGGAGTGTAGTAGACTACGAGCAGTACTTC
CDR3 protein: CAWSVVDYEQYF

V gene: TRBV6-2/TRBV6-3
D gene: TRBD1
clone size: .
J gene: TRBJ1-2
CDR3 DNA: TGTGCCAGCAGTTACAGCGGACAGGGAGAGGGAGGCTACACCTTC
CDR3 protein: CASSYSGQGEGGYTF

V gene: TRBV7-8
D gene: .
clone size: .
J gene: TRBJ2-1
CDR3 DNA: TGTGCCAGCAGCTTAGGCGATGAGCAGTTCTTC
CDR3 protein: CASSLGDEQFF

V gene: TRBV28
D gene: TRBD1
clone size: few
J gene: TRBJ2-7
CDR3 DNA: TGTGCCAGCAGTGTAGACAGGGGGAACGAGCAGTACTTC
CDR3 protein: CASSVDRGNEQYF

V gene: TRBV6-5
D gene: TRBD2
clone size: .
J gene: TRBJ2-1
CDR3 DNA: TGTGCCAGCAGTTTCCTGACAGCGGGAGGGAAGGAGCAGTTCTTC
CDR3 protein: CASSFLTAGGKEQFF

V gene: TRBV7-2
D gene: .
clone size: .
J gene: TRBJ2-7
CDR3 DNA: TGTGCCAGCAGCTTAGGGATGCTAGCGAGCTACGAGCAGTACTTC
CDR3 protein: CASSLGMLASYEQYF

V gene: TRBV4-3
D gene: .
clone size: .
J gene: TRBJ2-3
CDR3 DNA: TGCGCCAGCAGCCATAACACAGATACGCAGTATTTT
CDR3 protein: CASSHNTDTQYF

V gene: TRBV11-2
D gene: .
clone size: .
J gene: TRBJ2-3
CDR3 DNA: TGTGCCAGCAGTTCGGTCCCGGGGACTCTAAGCACAGATACGCAGTATTTT
CDR3 protein: CASSSVPGTLSTDTQYF